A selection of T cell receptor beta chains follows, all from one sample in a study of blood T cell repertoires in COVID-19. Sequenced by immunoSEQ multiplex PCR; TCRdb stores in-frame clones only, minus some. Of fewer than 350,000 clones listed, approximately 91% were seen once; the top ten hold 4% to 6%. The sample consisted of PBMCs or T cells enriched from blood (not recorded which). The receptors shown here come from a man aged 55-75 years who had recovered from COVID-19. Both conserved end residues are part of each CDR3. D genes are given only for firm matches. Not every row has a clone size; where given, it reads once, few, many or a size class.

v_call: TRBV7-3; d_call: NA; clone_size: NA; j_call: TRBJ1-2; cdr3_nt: TGTGCCAGCAGCTTAGGGCAGCCCGGGGAAGATGGCTACACCTTC; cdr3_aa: CASSLGQPGEDGYTF
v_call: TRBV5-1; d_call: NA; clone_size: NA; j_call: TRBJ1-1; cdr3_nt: TGCGCCAGCAGTCGGCAGGTGAACACTGAAGCTTTCTTT; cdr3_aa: CASSRQVNTEAFF
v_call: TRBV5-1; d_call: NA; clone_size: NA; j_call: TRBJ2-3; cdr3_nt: TGCGCCAGCAGCTTGGAAGGGGGAGGGGGCACAGATACGCAGTATTTT; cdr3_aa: CASSLEGGGGTDTQYF
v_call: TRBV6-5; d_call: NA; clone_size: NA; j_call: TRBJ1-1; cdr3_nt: TGTGCCAGCAGTTACGGGGGCGGGTTGGCTTTCTTT; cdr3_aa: CASSYGGGLAFF
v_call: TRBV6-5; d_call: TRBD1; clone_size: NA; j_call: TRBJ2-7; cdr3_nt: TGTGCCAGCAGCCGTTTGGACAGGGCGCAAAACGAGCAGTACTTC; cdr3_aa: CASSRLDRAQNEQYF
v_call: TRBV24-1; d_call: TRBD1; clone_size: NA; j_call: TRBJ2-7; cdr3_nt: TGTGCCACCAGTGACCACGGGACAGGCTTGTACGAGCAGTACTTC; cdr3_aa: CATSDHGTGLYEQYF
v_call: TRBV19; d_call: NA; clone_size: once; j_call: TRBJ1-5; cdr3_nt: TGTGCCAGTAGTAGGACACTACATAGCAATCAGCCCCAGCATTTT; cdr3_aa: CASSRTLHSNQPQHF
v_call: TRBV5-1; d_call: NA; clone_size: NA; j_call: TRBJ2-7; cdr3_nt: TGCGCCAGCAGCTTGGAAACATTCCTCTCCTACGAGCAGTACTTC; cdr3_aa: CASSLETFLSYEQYF
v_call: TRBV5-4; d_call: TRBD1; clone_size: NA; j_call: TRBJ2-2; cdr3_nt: TGTGCCAGCACCTCGGGGAACAGGGGGCCGAACACCGGGGAGCTGTTTTTT; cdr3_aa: CASTSGNRGPNTGELFF
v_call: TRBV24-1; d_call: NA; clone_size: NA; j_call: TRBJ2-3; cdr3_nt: TGTGCCACCAGTGACCCCGGTCAACGGGCAGATACGCAGTATTTT; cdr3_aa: CATSDPGQRADTQYF
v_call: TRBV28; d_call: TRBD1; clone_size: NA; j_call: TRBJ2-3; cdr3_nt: TGTGCCAGCAGTTTATCCCCGGGACAGAGGGTTTCGTATTTT; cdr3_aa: CASSLSPGQRVSYF